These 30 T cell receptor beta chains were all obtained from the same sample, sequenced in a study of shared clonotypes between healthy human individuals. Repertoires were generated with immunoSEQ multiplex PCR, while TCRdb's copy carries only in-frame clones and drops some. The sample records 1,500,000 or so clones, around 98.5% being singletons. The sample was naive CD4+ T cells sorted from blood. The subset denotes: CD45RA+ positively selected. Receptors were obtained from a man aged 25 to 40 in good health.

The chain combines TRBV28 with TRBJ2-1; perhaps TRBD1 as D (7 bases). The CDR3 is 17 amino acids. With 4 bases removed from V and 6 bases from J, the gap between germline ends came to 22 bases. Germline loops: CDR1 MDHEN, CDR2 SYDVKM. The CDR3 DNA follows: TGTGCCAGCAGTTACGCCCCTCGACAGGGAGGAGGCAATGAGCAGTTCTTC. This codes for CASSYAPRQGGGNEQFF.

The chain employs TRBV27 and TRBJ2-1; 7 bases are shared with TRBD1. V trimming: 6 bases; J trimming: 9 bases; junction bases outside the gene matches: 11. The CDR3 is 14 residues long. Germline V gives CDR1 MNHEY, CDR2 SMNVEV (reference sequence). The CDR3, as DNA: TGTGCCAGCAGAAACAGACAGGGAAGGGGTGAGCAGTTCTTC. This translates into CASRNRQGRGEQFF.

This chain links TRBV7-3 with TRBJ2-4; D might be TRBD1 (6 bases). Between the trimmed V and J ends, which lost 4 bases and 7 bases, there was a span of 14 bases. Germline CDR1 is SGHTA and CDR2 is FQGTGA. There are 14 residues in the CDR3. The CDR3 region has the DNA TGTGCCAGCAGCTCCACACAGGGAGCCAACATTCAGTACTTC. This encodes CASSSTQGANIQYF. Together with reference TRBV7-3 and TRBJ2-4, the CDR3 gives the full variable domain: GAGVSQTPSNKVTEKGKYVELRCDPISGHTALYWYRQSLGQGPEFLIYFQGTGAADDSGLPNDRFFAVRPEGSVSTLKIQRTERGDSAVYLCASSSTQGANIQYFGAGTRLSVL.

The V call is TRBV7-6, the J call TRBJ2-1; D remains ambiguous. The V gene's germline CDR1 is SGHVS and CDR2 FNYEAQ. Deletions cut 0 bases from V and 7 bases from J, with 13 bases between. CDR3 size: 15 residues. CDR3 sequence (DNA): TGTGCCAGCAGCTTAGCGTCGAGTGGATGGAATGAGCAGTTCTTC. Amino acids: CASSLASSGWNEQFF.

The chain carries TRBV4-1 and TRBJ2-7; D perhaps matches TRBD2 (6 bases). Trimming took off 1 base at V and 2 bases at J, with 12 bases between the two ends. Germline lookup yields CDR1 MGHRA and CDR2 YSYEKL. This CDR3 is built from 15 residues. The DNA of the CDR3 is TGCGCCAGCAGCCAAGGACTAGAAGGGACCTACGAGCAGTACTTC. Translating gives CASSQGLEGTYEQYF.

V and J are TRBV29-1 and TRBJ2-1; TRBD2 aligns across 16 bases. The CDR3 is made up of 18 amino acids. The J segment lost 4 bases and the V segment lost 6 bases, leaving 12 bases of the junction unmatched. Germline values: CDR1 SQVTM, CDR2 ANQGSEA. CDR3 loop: CSVVPGLAGGPRYNEQFF. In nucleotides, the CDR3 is TGCAGCGTCGTTCCGGGACTAGCGGGAGGGCCCAGGTACAATGAGCAGTTCTTC.

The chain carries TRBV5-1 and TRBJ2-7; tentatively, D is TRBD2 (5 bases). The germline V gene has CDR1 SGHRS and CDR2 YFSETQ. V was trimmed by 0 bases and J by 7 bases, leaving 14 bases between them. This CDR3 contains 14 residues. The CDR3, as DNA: TGCGCCAGCAGCTTGGAGGTCGATTCGGGGGAGCAGTACTTC. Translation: CASSLEVDSGEQYF.

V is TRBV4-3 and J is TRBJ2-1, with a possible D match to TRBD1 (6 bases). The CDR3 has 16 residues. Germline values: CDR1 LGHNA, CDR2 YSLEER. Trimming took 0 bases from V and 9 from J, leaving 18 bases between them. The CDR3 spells CASSQDLLNRVFEQFF. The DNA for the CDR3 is TGCGCCAGCAGCCAAGATCTGTTAAACAGGGTTTTTGAGCAGTTCTTC.

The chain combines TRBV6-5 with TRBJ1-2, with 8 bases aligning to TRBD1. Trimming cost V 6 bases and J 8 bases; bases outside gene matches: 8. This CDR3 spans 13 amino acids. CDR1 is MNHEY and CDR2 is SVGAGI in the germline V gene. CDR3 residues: CASSPGQGLGYTF. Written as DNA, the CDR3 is TGTGCCAGCAGCCCCGGACAGGGACTAGGCTACACCTTC.

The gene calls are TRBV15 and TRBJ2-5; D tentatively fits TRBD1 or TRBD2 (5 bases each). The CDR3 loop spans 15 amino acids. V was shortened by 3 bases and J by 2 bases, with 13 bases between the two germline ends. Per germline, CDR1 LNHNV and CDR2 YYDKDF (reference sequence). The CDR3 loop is CATSRRPEGQETQYF. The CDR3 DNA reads TGTGCCACCAGCAGGAGACCAGAGGGGCAAGAGACCCAGTACTTC.

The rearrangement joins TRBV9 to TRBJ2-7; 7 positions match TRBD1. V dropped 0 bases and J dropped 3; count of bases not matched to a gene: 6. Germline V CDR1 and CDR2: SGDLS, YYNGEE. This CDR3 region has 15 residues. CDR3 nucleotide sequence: TGTGCCAGCAGCGTAGCAGGGGACAGTCTCTACGAGCAGTACTTC. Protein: CASSVAGDSLYEQYF.

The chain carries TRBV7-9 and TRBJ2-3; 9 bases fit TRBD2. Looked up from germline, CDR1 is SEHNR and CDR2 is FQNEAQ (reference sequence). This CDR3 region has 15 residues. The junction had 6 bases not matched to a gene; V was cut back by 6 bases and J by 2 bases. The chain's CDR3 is CASSRLAALTDTQYF. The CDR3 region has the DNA TGTGCCAGCAGTCGACTAGCGGCCCTCACAGATACGCAGTATTTT.

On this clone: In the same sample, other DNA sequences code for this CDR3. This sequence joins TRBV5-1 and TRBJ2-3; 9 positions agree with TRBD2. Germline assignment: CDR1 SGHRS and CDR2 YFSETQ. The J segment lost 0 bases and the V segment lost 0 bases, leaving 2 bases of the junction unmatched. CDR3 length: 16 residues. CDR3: CASSLGLAGSTDTQYF. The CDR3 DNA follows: TGCGCCAGCAGCTTGGGGCTAGCGGGAAGCACAGATACGCAGTATTTT.

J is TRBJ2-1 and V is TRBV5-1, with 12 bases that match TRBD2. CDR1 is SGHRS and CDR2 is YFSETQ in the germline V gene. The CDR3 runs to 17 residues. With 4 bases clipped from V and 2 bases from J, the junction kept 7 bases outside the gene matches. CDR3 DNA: TGCGCCAGCAGCCCCCTGACTAGCGGGAGAGCCTACAATGAGCAGTTCTTC. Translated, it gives CASSPLTSGRAYNEQFF.

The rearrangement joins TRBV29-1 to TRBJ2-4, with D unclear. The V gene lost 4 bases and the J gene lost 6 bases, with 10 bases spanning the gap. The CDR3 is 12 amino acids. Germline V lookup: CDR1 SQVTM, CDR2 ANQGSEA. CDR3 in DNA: TGCAGCGTTGGGCGGTCGAGAAACATTCAGTACTTC. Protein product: CSVGRSRNIQYF.

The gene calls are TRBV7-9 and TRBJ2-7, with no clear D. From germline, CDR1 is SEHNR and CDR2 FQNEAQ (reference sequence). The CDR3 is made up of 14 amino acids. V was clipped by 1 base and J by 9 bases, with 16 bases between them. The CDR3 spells CASSLGASLVSQYF. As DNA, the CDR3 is TGTGCCAGCAGCTTAGGAGCTTCTTTGGTATCGCAGTACTTC.

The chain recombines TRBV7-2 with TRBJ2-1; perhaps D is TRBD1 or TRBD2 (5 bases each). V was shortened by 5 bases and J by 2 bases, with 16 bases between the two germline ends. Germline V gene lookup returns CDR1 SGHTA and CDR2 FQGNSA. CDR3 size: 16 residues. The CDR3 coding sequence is TGTGCCAGCAGCGGGCGCCCGGGACCCACCTACAATGAGCAGTTCTTC. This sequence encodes CASSGRPGPTYNEQFF.

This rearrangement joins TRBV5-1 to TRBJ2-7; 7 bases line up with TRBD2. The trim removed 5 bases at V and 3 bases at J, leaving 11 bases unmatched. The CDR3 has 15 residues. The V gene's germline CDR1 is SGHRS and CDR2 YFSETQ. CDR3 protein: CASSWAGGGNYEQYF. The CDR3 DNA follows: TGCGCCAGCAGTTGGGCTGGGGGAGGGAACTACGAGCAGTACTTC.

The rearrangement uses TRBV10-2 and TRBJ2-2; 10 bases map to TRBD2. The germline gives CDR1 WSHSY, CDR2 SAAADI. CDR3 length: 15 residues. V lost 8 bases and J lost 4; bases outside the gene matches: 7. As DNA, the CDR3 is TGCGCCAGCTCCTCTCTAGCGGGAGTCACCGGGGAGCTGTTTTTT. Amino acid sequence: CASSSLAGVTGELFF.

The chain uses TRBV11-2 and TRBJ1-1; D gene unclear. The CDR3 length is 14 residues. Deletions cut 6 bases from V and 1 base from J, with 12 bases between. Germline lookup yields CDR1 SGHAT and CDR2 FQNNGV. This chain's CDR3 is CASRPVKGNTEAFF. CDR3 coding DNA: TGTGCCAGCAGACCGGTCAAGGGGAACACTGAAGCTTTCTTT.

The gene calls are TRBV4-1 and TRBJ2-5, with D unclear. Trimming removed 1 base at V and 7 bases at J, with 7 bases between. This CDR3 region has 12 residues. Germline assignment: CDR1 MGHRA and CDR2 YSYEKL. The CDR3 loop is CASSQGVGTQYF. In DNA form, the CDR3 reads TGCGCCAGCAGCCAAGGGGTCGGGACCCAGTACTTC.

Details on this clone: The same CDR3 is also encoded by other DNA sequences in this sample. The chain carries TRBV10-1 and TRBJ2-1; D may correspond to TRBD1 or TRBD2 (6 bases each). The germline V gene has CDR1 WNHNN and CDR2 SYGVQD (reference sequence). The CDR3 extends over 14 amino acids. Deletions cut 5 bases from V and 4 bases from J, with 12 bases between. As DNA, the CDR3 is TGCGCCAGCAGTCCCCGGGGGCCATACAATGAGCAGTTCTTC. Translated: CASSPRGPYNEQFF.

In DNA form, the CDR3 reads TGTGCCAGCAGCCAGGGGGACAGATTCTCCACCGGGGAGCTGTTTTTT. It is translated as CASSQGDRFSTGELFF. The chain uses TRBV5-8 and TRBJ2-2, with 7 bases identical to TRBD1. Per germline, CDR1 SGHTS and CDR2 YDEGEE. This CDR3 has 16 amino acids. Germline trimming cut 4 bases from V and 4 bases from J; bases unmatched to any gene: 10.

CDR3 in DNA: TGTGCCAGCAGCATGGACAGGTACTCCTACGAGCAGTACTTC. Amino acid sequence: CASSMDRYSYEQYF. The V and J genes are TRBV7-9 and TRBJ2-7; TRBD1 matches at 7 bases. Unmatched junction bases numbered 4, after V lost 5 bases and J lost 0 bases. Germline loops: CDR1 SEHNR, CDR2 FQNEAQ (reference sequence). The CDR3 runs to 14 residues.

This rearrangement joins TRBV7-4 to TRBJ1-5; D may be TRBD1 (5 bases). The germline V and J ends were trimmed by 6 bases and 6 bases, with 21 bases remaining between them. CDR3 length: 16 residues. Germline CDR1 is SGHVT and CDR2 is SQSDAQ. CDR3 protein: CASRGLDTGQAQPQHF. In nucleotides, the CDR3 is TGTGCCAGCAGAGGCCTGGACACTGGGCAAGCTCAGCCCCAGCATTTT.

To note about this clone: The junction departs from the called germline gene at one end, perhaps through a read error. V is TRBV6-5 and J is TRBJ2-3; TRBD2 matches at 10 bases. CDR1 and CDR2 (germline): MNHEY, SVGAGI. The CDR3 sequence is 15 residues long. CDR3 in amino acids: CASRYYSGRTDTQYF. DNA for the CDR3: TGTGCCAGCAGATACTATAGCGGGAGGACAGATACGCAGTATTTT.

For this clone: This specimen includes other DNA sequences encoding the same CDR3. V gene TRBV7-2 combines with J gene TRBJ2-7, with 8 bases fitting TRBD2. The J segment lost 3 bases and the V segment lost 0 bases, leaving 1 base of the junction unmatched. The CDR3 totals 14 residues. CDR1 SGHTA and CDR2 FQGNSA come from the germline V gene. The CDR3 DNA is TGTGCCAGCAGCTTAGCCGGGAGGGTCTACGAGCAGTACTTC. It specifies CASSLAGRVYEQYF.

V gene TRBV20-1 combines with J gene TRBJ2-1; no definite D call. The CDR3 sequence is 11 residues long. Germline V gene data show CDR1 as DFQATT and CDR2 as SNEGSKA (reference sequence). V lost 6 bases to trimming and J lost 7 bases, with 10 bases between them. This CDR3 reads CSAPDGNEQFF. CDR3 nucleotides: TGCAGTGCGCCCGACGGGAATGAGCAGTTCTTC.

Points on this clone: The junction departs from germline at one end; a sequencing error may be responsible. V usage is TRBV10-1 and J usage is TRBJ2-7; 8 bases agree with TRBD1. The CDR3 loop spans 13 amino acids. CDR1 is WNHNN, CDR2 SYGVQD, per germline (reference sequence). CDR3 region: CASSDGLQGAHSF. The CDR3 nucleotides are TGCGCCAGCAGTGATGGGTTGCAGGGGGCCCACAGCTTC.

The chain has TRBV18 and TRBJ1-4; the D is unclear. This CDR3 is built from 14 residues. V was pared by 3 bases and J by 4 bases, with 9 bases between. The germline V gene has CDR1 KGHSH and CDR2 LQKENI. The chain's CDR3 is CASSPMALNEKLFF. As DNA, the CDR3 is TGTGCCAGCTCACCTATGGCCCTTAATGAAAAACTGTTTTTT.